The 28 T cell receptor beta chains reported below all come from one sample, sequenced in a study of blood T cells in healthy people across ages. For the second PCR, which ran for about 7 to 11 cycles, a sample-barcoded 5' primer and a J-beta primer mix were used. One entry per CDR3 protein, called by TCRdb with MiXCR from the 5' RACE reads. This sample yields approximately 1,000,000 distinct CDR3 sequences, of which approximately 38% are seen a single time; about an eighth belongs to the top ten. Material for sequencing was blood. The source is a man between 18 and 29 years old in good health.

This chain joins TRBV28 and TRBJ1-2; tentatively, D is TRBD1 (6 bases). CDR3 length: 14 residues. Germline-derived CDR1 and CDR2 are MDHEN and SYDVKM. V lost 3 bases and J 5 bases, leaving 13 bases between the germline ends. The CDR3 loop is CASSLGHLTYGYTF. The DNA for the CDR3 is TGTGCCAGCAGTTTGGGACACCTAACATATGGCTACACCTTC.

V is TRBV7-9 and J is TRBJ1-5; no reliable D call. Trimming took 1 base from V and 11 from J, leaving 15 bases between them. This CDR3 comprises 14 residues. Germline loops: CDR1 SEHNR, CDR2 FQNEAQ (reference sequence). The CDR3 nucleotides read TGTGCCAGCAGCTTAGATAGACCTCCTCGTACCCAGCATTTT. Amino acids: CASSLDRPPRTQHF.

The gene calls are TRBV7-2 and TRBJ2-5; D is perhaps TRBD1 or TRBD2 (5 bases each). The DNA end is a closer match to TRBJ2-7, so the J assignment may be wrong. Germline V gene sequence: CDR1 SGHTA, CDR2 FQGNSA. CDR3 length: 12 amino acids. CDR3 DNA sequence: TGTGCCAGCAGCCAAAGAGGGGTCGAGCAGTACTTC. This codes for CASSQRGVEQYF.

In this sample, this clonotype turned up a few times. V usage is TRBV3-1 and J usage is TRBJ1-2; D is undetermined. Trimming removed 0 bases at V and 4 bases at J, with 21 bases between. The germline gives CDR1 LGHDT, CDR2 YNNKEL (reference sequence). CDR3 size: 18 residues. The CDR3: CASSQDWQTAPILYGYTF. CDR3 in DNA: TGTGCCAGCAGCCAAGATTGGCAGACCGCCCCCATTCTCTATGGCTACACCTTC.

The chain uses TRBV7-2 and TRBJ2-1; D is undetermined. V was trimmed by 1 base and J by 5 bases, leaving 6 bases between them. CDR1 is SGHTA, CDR2 FQGNSA, per germline. The CDR3 spans 13 residues. The CDR3 here is CASSLEPDNEQFF. For the CDR3, the DNA is TGTGCCAGCAGCTTAGAGCCAGACAATGAGCAGTTCTTC.

The genes are TRBV12-3 or TRBV12-4 and TRBJ2-4; the match to TRBD1 covers 8 bases. CDR3 length: 15 amino acids. V was pared by 3 bases and J by 6 bases, with 7 bases of the junction left unmatched. In DNA, the CDR3 is TGTGCCAGCAGTTTGCGCGGACAGGGCGTAAACATTCAGTACTTC. Translated, it gives CASSLRGQGVNIQYF.

This chain links TRBV7-9 with TRBJ1-1; a possible D gene is TRBD1 (5 bases). The germline V gene has CDR1 SEHNR and CDR2 FQNEAQ (reference sequence). Trimming shortened V by 5 bases and J by 6 bases, and 19 bases separated the two germline ends. The CDR3 length is 15 residues. For the CDR3, the DNA is TGTGCCAGCAGCCCTAAGGGTCCTTGGGACCCTGAAGCTTTCTTT. This sequence encodes CASSPKGPWDPEAFF.

This clonotype was observed a handful of times. This sequence joins TRBV4-1 and TRBJ2-1, with no clear D. The CDR3 runs 15 residues. The ends were cut back, 0 bases at V and 2 bases at J, with 8 bases in the middle. Germline V CDR1 and CDR2: MGHRA, YSYEKL. CDR3 sequence (DNA): TGCGCCAGCAGCCAAGAAAGGGTGACCTACAATGAGCAGTTCTTC. It encodes CASSQERVTYNEQFF.

This clonotype was seen more than once but under ten times. V and J are TRBV9 and TRBJ1-2; TRBD1 might be the D (5 bases). The CDR3 is made up of 12 amino acids. Between the trimmed V and J ends, which lost 7 bases and 4 bases, there was a span of 11 bases. Germline assignment: CDR1 SGDLS and CDR2 YYNGEE. The CDR3 DNA is TGTGCCAGCGGGTCGGGGGTCTATGGCTACACCTTC. Translation: CASGSGVYGYTF.

This clonotype was counted ten times or more. The chain is built from TRBV7-3 and TRBJ1-2, with TRBD1 matching over 8 bases. CDR3 length equals 15 residues. Looked up from germline, CDR1 is SGHTA and CDR2 is FQGTGA. J gave up 2 bases and V 5 bases, and 7 bases lay outside the gene matches. CDR3 amino acids: CASSPGQGLNYGYTF. CDR3 sequence (DNA): TGTGCCAGCAGCCCCGGACAGGGCTTAAACTATGGCTACACCTTC.

This clonotype was recorded a few times. This chain connects TRBV6-2 or TRBV6-3 to TRBJ1-2, with D unclear. Germline CDR1 is MNHEY and CDR2 is SVGEGT. With 0 bases removed from V and 8 bases from J, the gap between germline ends came to 13 bases. This CDR3 is built from 14 residues. The CDR3, as DNA: TGTGCCAGCAGTTACTCGAGAGACGGAGGCGGCTACACCTTC. Protein sequence: CASSYSRDGGGYTF.

In regard to this clonotype: A read error may explain this, as a much larger clone is one base away. The chain joins TRBV7-2 to TRBJ1-2; D perhaps matches TRBD1 (5 bases). CDR1 is SGHTA, CDR2 FQGNSA, per germline. The CDR3 consists of 14 residues. This CDR3 reads CASSLDRGDYDYTF. CDR3 nucleotides: TGTGCCAGCAGCTTAGATAGGGGAGACTATGACTACACCTTC.

Details on this clonotype: The germline gene is not matched at one end of the junction; a read error may be the cause. The chain carries TRBV5-8 and TRBJ1-2; D ambiguous. This CDR3 has 15 residues. Germline CDR1 is SGHTS and CDR2 is YDEGEE. Written as DNA, the CDR3 is TGTGCCAGCAGCTTGGGGCCCGGAGGAAACTATGGCCACACCTTC. It encodes CASSLGPGGNYGHTF. The full variable domain, rest sourced from reference TRBV5-8 and TRBJ1-2, is EAGVTQSPTHLIKTRGQQATLRCSPISGHTSVYWYQQALGLGLQFLLWYDEGEERNRGNFPPRFSGRQFPNYSSELNVNALELEDSALYLCASSLGPGGNYGHTFGSGTRLTVV.

This clonotype showed up just a few times. The rearrangement uses TRBV4-2 and TRBJ1-2; D is unresolved. This CDR3 is 15 amino acids long. The germline V gene encodes CDR1 LGHNA and CDR2 YNFKEQ. The ends were cut back, 0 bases at V and 3 bases at J, with 11 bases in the middle. The chain's CDR3 is CASSQEFSSYYGYTF. CDR3 DNA: TGTGCCAGCAGCCAAGAATTCAGCAGCTACTATGGCTACACCTTC.

This clonotype was found a few times. The rearrangement joins TRBV6-1 to TRBJ1-5; tentatively, D is TRBD1 (6 bases). V lost 2 bases and J lost 5, with 13 bases in between. The CDR3 extends over 15 amino acids. Germline loops: CDR1 MNHNS, CDR2 SASEGT. CDR3 amino acids: CASSETGAIDQPQHF. As DNA, the CDR3 is TGTGCCAGCAGTGAAACGGGGGCGATCGATCAGCCCCAGCATTTT.

The V gene is TRBV29-1, the J gene TRBJ1-1; D ambiguous. CDR3 length: 11 amino acids. Trimming pared 7 bases from V and 6 bases from J, leaving 12 bases between. Germline CDR1 is SQVTM and CDR2 is ANQGSEA. The CDR3 DNA reads as TGCAGCGCACCACACGGTCCTGAAGCTTTCTTT. Translated: CSAPHGPEAFF.

The chain is built from TRBV25-1 and TRBJ2-5, with D unresolved. Trimming removed 2 bases at V and 5 bases at J, with 9 bases between. From germline, CDR1 is MGHDK and CDR2 SYGVNS. This CDR3 contains 13 residues. This CDR3 reads CASSEMPLETQYF. The CDR3 bases are TGTGCCAGCAGTGAAATGCCCCTCGAGACCCAGTACTTC.

This chain uses TRBV20-1 with TRBJ1-1; tentative D call: TRBD1 (6 bases). Trimming took off 1 base at V and 1 base at J, with 16 bases between the two ends. Germline loops: CDR1 DFQATT, CDR2 SNEGSKA (reference sequence). The CDR3 spans 16 residues. CDR3 sequence: CSARGDLDSQNTEAFF. CDR3 DNA sequence: TGCAGTGCTAGAGGGGACCTGGACAGCCAGAACACTGAAGCTTTCTTT.

The CDR3 here is CASSFPSGTATNEKLFF. The DNA of the CDR3 is TGTGCCAGCAGCTTCCCCTCCGGGACCGCAACTAATGAAAAACTGTTTTTT. This chain joins TRBV21-1 and TRBJ1-4; TRBD1, as called in the table, went unchecked against the DNA. TRBV21-1 is shown as a pseudogene. The CDR3 is 17 amino acids.

The J gene is TRBJ1-2, the V gene TRBV12-3 or TRBV12-4; 7 bases match TRBD1. V was clipped by 4 bases and J by 6 bases; unmatched bases: 5. This CDR3 region has 13 residues. CDR3 DNA sequence: TGTGCCAGCAGTTATGGGGACAGTAATGGCTACACCTTC. This codes for CASSYGDSNGYTF.

This clonotype was seen only a few times. This CDR3 is CASSQSRGTYNSPLHF. The CDR3 DNA follows: TGCGCCAGCAGCCAATCGCGGGGAACGTATAATTCACCCCTCCACTTT. The chain links TRBV4-1 to TRBJ1-6; D is unclear. V shed 2 bases and J shed 4 bases, with 12 bases lying between them. Per the germline V gene, CDR1 is MGHRA and CDR2 is YSYEKL. This CDR3 is built from 16 residues.

This chain links TRBV21-1 with TRBJ2-7; the table names TRBD2, a call not compared with the DNA. TRBV21-1 is marked as a pseudogene. The CDR3 is made up of 15 amino acids. This chain's CDR3 is CASPPASGHYNEQYF. The CDR3 DNA reads as TGTGCCAGCCCTCCGGCTAGCGGCCACTACAATGAGCAGTACTTC.

This chain links TRBV4-2 with TRBJ1-2, with D possibly TRBD1 on 5 matching bases. V dropped 4 bases and J dropped 8 bases, with 17 bases sitting between them. The CDR3 length is 14 residues. Per germline, CDR1 LGHNA and CDR2 YNFKEQ. The DNA for the CDR3 is TGTGCCAGCAGCCCCGGACCGGGGCTAGGAGGCTACACCTTC. Its translation is CASSPGPGLGGYTF.

This clonotype appeared a few times. The rearrangement uses TRBV9 and TRBJ2-3; D gene ambiguous. In germline, CDR1 is SGDLS, CDR2 YYNGEE. This CDR3 contains 14 residues. V gave up 3 bases and J gave up 1 base, with 9 bases separating them. The CDR3 here is CASSAYTGTDTQYF. The CDR3, as DNA: TGTGCCAGCAGCGCTTATACGGGCACAGATACGCAGTATTTT.

This clonotype has only a few counts. The rearrangement uses TRBV7-2 and TRBJ2-3; D uncertain. This CDR3 contains 15 residues. The germline V gene encodes CDR1 SGHTA and CDR2 FQGNSA. Trimming took 0 bases from V and 10 from J, leaving 17 bases between them. Here the CDR3 DNA reads TGTGCCAGCAGCTTAGCTCCGGCCCTCGATGGGGCGCAGTATTTT. Its translation is CASSLAPALDGAQYF.

The genes are TRBV7-2 and TRBJ1-2; no definite D call. Germline CDR1 reads SGHTA; CDR2 reads FQGNSA. Trimming removed 1 base from V and 4 bases from J, with 7 bases in between. The CDR3 length is 13 residues. The CDR3 spells CASSLVLAYGYTF. In DNA form, the CDR3 reads TGTGCCAGCAGCTTAGTCCTGGCCTATGGCTACACCTTC. The full variable domain, in which reference TRBV7-2 and TRBJ1-2 provide the parts outside the CDR3, is GAGVSQSPSNKVTEKGKDVELRCDPISGHTALYWYRQSLGQGLEFLIYFQGNSAPDKSGLPSDRFSAERTGGSVSTLTIQRTQQEDSAVYLCASSLVLAYGYTFGSGTRLTVV.

This chain connects TRBV5-1 to TRBJ2-7, with D hard to call. The CDR3 runs 18 residues. V lost 3 bases to trimming and J lost 2 bases, with 24 bases between them. Germline values: CDR1 SGHRS, CDR2 YFSETQ. The CDR3 sequence is CASSSTLRYSRGAYEQYF. DNA for the CDR3: TGCGCCAGCAGCTCGACCCTCCGGTACAGTAGAGGAGCCTACGAGCAGTACTTC.

J is TRBJ2-5 and V is TRBV2; D perhaps matches TRBD2 (6 bases). V dropped 2 bases and J dropped 11 bases, with 18 bases sitting between them. This CDR3 contains 14 residues. CDR1 SNHLY and CDR2 FYNNEI come from the germline V gene. In nucleotides, the CDR3 is TGTGCCAGCAGTGAATTTGGCGGGATCAATGAGCAGTACTTC. Encoded protein: CASSEFGGINEQYF.